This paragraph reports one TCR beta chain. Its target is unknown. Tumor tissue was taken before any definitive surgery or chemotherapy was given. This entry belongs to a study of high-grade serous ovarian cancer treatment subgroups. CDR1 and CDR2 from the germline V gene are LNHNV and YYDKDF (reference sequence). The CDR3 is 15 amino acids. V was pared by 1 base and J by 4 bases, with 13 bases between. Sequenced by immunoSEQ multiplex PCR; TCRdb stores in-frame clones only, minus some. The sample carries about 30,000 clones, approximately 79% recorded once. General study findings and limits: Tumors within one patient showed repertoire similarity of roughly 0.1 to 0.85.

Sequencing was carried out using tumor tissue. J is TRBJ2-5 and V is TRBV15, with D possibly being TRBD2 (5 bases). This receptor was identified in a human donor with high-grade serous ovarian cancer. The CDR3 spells CATSRASEGAETQYF. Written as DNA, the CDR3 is TGTGCCACCAGCAGAGCGAGCGAGGGAGCAGAGACCCAGTACTTC. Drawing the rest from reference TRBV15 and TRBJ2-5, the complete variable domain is DAMVIQNPRYQVTQFGKPVTLSCSQTLNHNVMYWYQQKSSQAPKLLFHYYDKDFNNEADTPDNFQSRRPNTSFCFLDIRSPGLGDTAMYLCATSRASEGAETQYFGPGTRLLVL.